These T cell receptor beta chains were read from a single sample in a study of cytomegalovirus exposure and HLA in healthy donors. The protocol was immunoSEQ multiplex PCR, while the TCRdb copy is restricted to in-frame clones and leaves out a portion. Here the sample spans around 87,000 clones, approximately 80% being singletons. Sample: PBMCs. The receptors originated from a man between 40 and 49 years old in good health and CMV-seronegative. CDR3s include the opening cysteine and the closing phenylalanine or tryptophan. The D gene is left open where the match is weak. Some rows mark clone size as missing; the rest say once, few, many or name a class of expanded clone.

D gene,clone size,V gene,CDR3 length,J gene,CDR3 DNA,CDR3 protein
TRBD2,-,TRBV5-1,19,TRBJ2-3,TGCGCCAGCAGCTTGCTCGGGACTAGCGGGGGGGCGCCCACAGATACGCAGTATTTT,CASSLLGTSGGAPTDTQYF
-,-,TRBV4-1,12,TRBJ2-7,TGCGCCAGCAGCCAAGACAACAGGGAGAGGTACTTC,CASSQDNRERYF
-,-,TRBV6-1,11,TRBJ2-7,TGTGCCAGCGCGCGGGGCGACGAGCAGTACTTC,CASARGDEQYF
TRBD2,-,TRBV9,15,TRBJ2-3,TGTGCCAGCAGCAGGAGCGCGGGGGGCACAGATACGCAGTATTTT,CASSRSAGGTDTQYF
-,few,TRBV4-3,16,TRBJ1-6,TGCGCCAGCAGCCAAGGGTACGGACAGCTTAATTCACCCCTCCACTTT,CASSQGYGQLNSPLHF
-,-,TRBV7-6,13,TRBJ1-1,TGTGCCAGCAGCCTCCTGACAAGCACTGAAGCTTTCTTT,CASSLLTSTEAFF
-,once,TRBV5-6,16,TRBJ1-5,TGTACCAGCAGCCAAGGACGGTTTTATAGCGATCAGCCCCAGCATTTT,CTSSQGRFYSDQPQHF
-,-,TRBV7-9,15,TRBJ1-3,TGTGCCAGCAGCACCGACACATGGACTGGAAACACCATATATTTT,CASSTDTWTGNTIYF
TRBD1,-,TRBV27,13,TRBJ1-1,TGTGCCAGCAGTTTACAGGGGGAAGCTGAAGCTTTCTTT,CASSLQGEAEAFF
TRBD1,once,TRBV14,15,TRBJ1-1,TGTGCCAGCAGCCAGTCACCGGGACAGGGGGCCCGAGCTTTCTTT,CASSQSPGQGARAFF
-,-,TRBV4-1,15,TRBJ2-1,TGCGCCAGCAGCCATATGGGGGGGCGCCTCAATGAGCAGTTCTTC,CASSHMGGRLNEQFF
-,-,TRBV7-2,16,TRBJ2-7,TGTGCCAGCAGCTTAGTAGGCGGGACCCCCCCGAGCGAGCAGTACTTC,CASSLVGGTPPSEQYF
TRBD1,-,TRBV10-3,16,TRBJ2-2,TGTGCCATCAGTCCAGGACAGGGGAGGGTCACCGGGGAGCTGTTTTTT,CAISPGQGRVTGELFF
TRBD2,-,TRBV9,14,TRBJ2-7,TGTGCCAGCAGCACACTAGCGGGGGCGCACGAGCAGTACTTC,CASSTLAGAHEQYF
-,-,TRBV9,15,TRBJ1-1,TGTGCCAGCAGCGCGGGATCAGGGGCCACCAGTGAAGCTTTCTTT,CASSAGSGATSEAFF
-,-,TRBV28,13,TRBJ1-5,TGTGCCAGTTACCAAGCACCGGGACAGCCCCAGCATTTT,CASYQAPGQPQHF
-,-,TRBV30,13,TRBJ1-6,TGTGCCTGGAATTGGGGGGGGGACTCACCCCTCCACTTT,CAWNWGGDSPLHF
-,-,TRBV4-3,15,TRBJ1-1,TGCGCCAGCAGCCAAGGTCGAATCGGTAACACTGAAGCTTTCTTT,CASSQGRIGNTEAFF
-,-,TRBV13,16,TRBJ1-2,TGTGCCAGCAGCCCCAGACGGCTCGGGGAAGTAGCTGGCTACACCTTC,CASSPRRLGEVAGYTF
-,-,TRBV27,15,TRBJ2-5,TGTGCCAGCAGCCACCGTGCGGTCCGAGAAGAGACCCAGTACTTC,CASSHRAVREETQYF
-,once,TRBV4-2,15,TRBJ1-5,TGTGCCAGCAGCCTCGATCGGGAAGTACGGCAGCCCCAGCATTTT,CASSLDREVRQPQHF
TRBD1,-,TRBV12-5,13,TRBJ1-2,TGTGCTAGTGGCCGACAGGGGTTGAGTGGCTACACCTTC,CASGRQGLSGYTF
TRBD1,-,TRBV5-1,12,TRBJ1-2,TGCGCCAGCAGCTCCGACAGGGGCAGCTACACCTTC,CASSSDRGSYTF
-,-,TRBV4-1,16,TRBJ1-6,TGCGCCAGCAGCCAAGAGGTGGCGGATCTTAATTCACCCCTCCACTTT,CASSQEVADLNSPLHF
TRBD2,-,TRBV9,17,TRBJ2-2,TGTGCCAGCAGCGTAGTTGCGGGGGGCGCGAACACCGGGGAGCTGTTTTTT,CASSVVAGGANTGELFF
-,-,TRBV9,15,TRBJ2-2,TGTGCCAGCAGCGTAGACCCCCGGGACACCGGGGAGCTGTTTTTT,CASSVDPRDTGELFF
TRBD1,-,TRBV29-1,15,TRBJ1-1,TGCAGCGCTGGACAGGGTTGGGCGATGAACACTGAAGCTTTCTTT,CSAGQGWAMNTEAFF
-,-,TRBV6-1,14,TRBJ2-7,TGTGCCAGCAGTGAAACGGATTGGGACTACGAGCAGTACTTC,CASSETDWDYEQYF
TRBD1,-,TRBV6-4,16,TRBJ1-2,TGTGCCAGCAGTGGGGGGGTTAGACAGGGTAACTATGGCTACACCTTC,CASSGGVRQGNYGYTF
-,-,TRBV4-2,16,TRBJ1-3,TGTGCCAGCAGCCAAGGTCCCGCAGGCTCTGGAAACACCATATATTTT,CASSQGPAGSGNTIYF
-,-,TRBV6-5,11,TRBJ1-5,TGTGCCAGCAGTCTGGGGAGCGCCCAGCATTTT,CASSLGSAQHF
-,-,TRBV30,12,TRBJ1-1,TGTGCCTGGAGTCCAATGGCCACTGAAGCTTTCTTT,CAWSPMATEAFF
TRBD1,-,TRBV5-6,12,TRBJ1-5,TGTGCCAGCAGCTTACAGGGGTGCCCCCAGCATTTT,CASSLQGCPQHF
-,-,TRBV20-1,10,TRBJ1-3,TGCAGTGCTAGACGGAACACCATATATTTT,CSARRNTIYF
TRBD1,-,TRBV6-4,14,TRBJ1-2,TGTGCCAGCAGTGACTCAGAGGGGGCGAGCGGCTACACCTTC,CASSDSEGASGYTF
-,-,TRBV5-1,14,TRBJ2-7,TGCGCCAGCAGCTTCCGGGACACGACCTACGAGCAGTACTTC,CASSFRDTTYEQYF
-,-,TRBV6-5,15,TRBJ2-1,TGTGCCAGCTCCAATTATCTAGCTAAGTACAATGAGCAGTTCTTC,CASSNYLAKYNEQFF
TRBD2,-,TRBV5-1,15,TRBJ2-5,TGCGCCAGCAGCGGAAGACTAGCGGGGTTGAAGACCCAGTACTTC,CASSGRLAGLKTQYF
-,-,TRBV7-2,18,TRBJ2-3,TGTGCCAGCAGCTGGGGGGGCTTCGCGGGGTCTGGCACAGATACGCAGTATTTT,CASSWGGFAGSGTDTQYF
-,-,TRBV15,16,TRBJ2-1,TGTGCCACCAGCAGAGGTAGCGGCGGATCCTACAATGAGCAGTTCTTC,CATSRGSGGSYNEQFF
TRBD1,-,TRBV6-5,14,TRBJ2-2,TGTGCCAGCGGCAGGGGGAGGAACACCGGGGAGCTGTTTTTT,CASGRGRNTGELFF
TRBD2,-,TRBV5-5,15,TRBJ2-3,TGTGCCAGCGGACTAGCGGGGGGGCGGTCAGATACGCAGTATTTT,CASGLAGGRSDTQYF
-,-,TRBV7-9,16,TRBJ1-1,TGTGCCAGCAGATCGGGACTATCGGTCATGAACACTGAAGCTTTCTTT,CASRSGLSVMNTEAFF
-,-,TRBV5-1,15,TRBJ2-1,TGCGCCAGCTACACAGCGGCGAGCTCCTACAATGAGCAGTTCTTC,CASYTAASSYNEQFF